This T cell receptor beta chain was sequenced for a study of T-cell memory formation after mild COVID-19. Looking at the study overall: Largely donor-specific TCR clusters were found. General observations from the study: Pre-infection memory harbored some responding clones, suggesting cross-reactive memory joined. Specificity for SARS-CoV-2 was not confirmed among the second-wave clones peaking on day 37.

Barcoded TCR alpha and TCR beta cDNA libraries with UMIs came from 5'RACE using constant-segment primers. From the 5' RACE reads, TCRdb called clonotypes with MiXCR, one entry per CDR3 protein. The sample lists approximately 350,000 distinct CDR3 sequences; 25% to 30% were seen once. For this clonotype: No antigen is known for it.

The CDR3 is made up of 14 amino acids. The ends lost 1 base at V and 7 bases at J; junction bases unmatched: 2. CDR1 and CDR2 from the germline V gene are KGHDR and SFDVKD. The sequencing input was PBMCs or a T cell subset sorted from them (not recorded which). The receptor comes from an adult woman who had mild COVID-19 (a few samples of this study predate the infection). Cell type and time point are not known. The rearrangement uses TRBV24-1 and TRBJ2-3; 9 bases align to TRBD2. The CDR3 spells CATSDFLAGNTQYF. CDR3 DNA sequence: TGTGCCACCAGTGATTTCCTAGCGGGAAATACGCAGTATTTT.